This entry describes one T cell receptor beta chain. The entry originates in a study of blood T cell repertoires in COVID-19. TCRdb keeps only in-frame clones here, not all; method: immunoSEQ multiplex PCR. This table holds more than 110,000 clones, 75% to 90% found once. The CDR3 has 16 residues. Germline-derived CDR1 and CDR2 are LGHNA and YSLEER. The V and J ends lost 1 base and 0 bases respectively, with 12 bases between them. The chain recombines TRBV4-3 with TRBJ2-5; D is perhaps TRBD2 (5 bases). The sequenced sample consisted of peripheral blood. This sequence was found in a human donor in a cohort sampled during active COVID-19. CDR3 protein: CASSQGGSIYQETQYF. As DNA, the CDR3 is TGCGCCAGCAGCCAAGGAGGGTCGATCTACCAAGAGACCCAGTACTTC.